The TCR beta chain described here comes from a study of human T cells and chemical hapten exposure (TCRdb year 2021). Context from the whole study: For sensitization, 2% DPC in acetone was applied to an approximately 2 cm by approximately 2 cm area of upper inner arm skin. Patch testing was done on the upper back using Finn chambers containing 0.01% DPC, and results were scored after 6 days according to International Contact Dermatitis Research Group standards. Each blood RNA sample was used to sequence both TCR alpha and TCR beta chains. Peripheral blood TCR repertoire changes were tracked in vivo in alopecia patients during primary and secondary sensitization to the hapten diphenylcyclopropenone (DPC). Blood for TCR sequencing was provided by twenty-nine alopecia patients at one to four time points (pre-sensitization, 2, 6 and 24 weeks). Libraries were combined into a pool for sequencing, and differences in TCR yield between samples came mainly from small differences in library volumes within the pool. Blood samples were taken from patients before sensitization (week 0) and then at 2, 6 and about 24 weeks after DPC sensitization. Patients additionally received weekly therapeutic DPC doses to the scalp throughout the roughly 25-week study period. The mostly female patient cohort included alopecia areata with under or over 50% scalp involvement, alopecia totalis and alopecia universalis. Study-level results and caveats: The number of PT1 expanded TCRs positively correlated with patch test score, significant at thresholds 8, 16 and 32 but not 4. Repeated subsampling changed both the strength of the expansion versus patch-test correlation and the threshold at which that correlation became significant. DPC sensitization did not change the number of TCRs with a frequency above 1 in 1000, and there was no evidence of changes in global repertoire structure. Because every patient had alopecia, a presumed autoimmune disease, the patients' immune response might differ from that of healthy individuals. Compared with pre-sensitization or healthy control sets, expanded TCRs formed significantly more large CDR3 similarity clusters, which is consistent with antigen-driven responses.

Worth noting for this clonotype: No antigen is known for it. The sample holds no much larger clone one base away, and base qualities are not on file.

The time point label for this specimen denotes: patch test 2, 6 weeks after DPC sensitization. The treatment or condition tag for this specimen amounts to: therapeutic diphenylcyclopropenone sensitization with weekly scalp DPC. Total RNA was isolated from unfractionated whole blood collected in Tempus Blood RNA tubes. At every patch-test visit, the blood draw took place before the patch test was put on. Eligible patients were aged 18 to 70, diagnosed with alopecia, deemed suitable for DPC therapy, and excluded if pregnant. From its cysteine to its phenylalanine, the CDR3 spans 15 amino acids. Only the CDR3 region is kept as DNA, spanning 45 bases read in frame from base 1. The germline V gene (reference sequence) provides CDR1 MNHEY and CDR2 SMNVEV. Trimming costs V 2 bases and J 0 bases, and their ends lie 10 bases apart. Receptors were amplified or captured by RACE. The sample was run on a NextSeq 500. Library preparation attached unique molecular identifiers to individual cDNA molecules for quantitative, reproducible TCR counting. On the authors' methods: Samples had a median of around 92,000 TCRs, with a range from 23,224 to 690,600. The Decombinator software suite was used to annotate V, J and CDR3 in the TCR reads. For the PS versus PT1 abundance plots, all samples were subsampled to the same number of TCRs (28,000). Expanded TCRs were defined as absent before sensitization and observed at least eight times at the 2-week time point. TCRdb trimmed public reads at Q25 via fastp, called clones via MiXCR and kept in-frame beta chains. For every CDR3 protein sequence, its rows merge into one entry that carries the most common genes and DNA. In this record, the V and J calls reflect TCRdb's handling and not the investigators' own analysis. In this sample the table shows 35,000 to 55,000 distinct CDR3 sequences, about 9.6% of which occur a single time. Jointly, the top ten make up about 14% of the sample.

The clonotype originates from a woman in her twenties or thirties with alopecia areata. Some clones in this sample may be carry-over from other donors' samples. Rearrangement joined TRBV27 to TRBJ1-1, with TRBD1 as a weak D call on 6 bases. The sample in question was whole blood, obtained in connection with sensitization to the hapten diphenylcyclopropenone (DPC). The CDR3 has the sequence CASSLVGTMNTEAFF. The bases are TGTGCCAGCAGTTTAGTTGGGACAATGAACACTGAAGCTTTCTTT.